Below, 11 T cell receptor beta chains from the same sample are listed, as sequenced in a study of CD8 T cells in Susac syndrome. Random hexamers were used to reverse transcribe the RNA input (about 0.45 to 1 ug). MiXCR was run by TCRdb on the immunoSEQ multiplex PCR reads, yielding one entry per CDR3 protein. The table records 120,000 or so distinct CDR3 sequences, approximately 94% of them present only once. The sample comprised CD4+ T cells from PBMCs. These receptors came from a human donor with multiple sclerosis.

The V gene is TRBV7-9, the J gene TRBJ1-2, with TRBD1 matching over 7 bases. Per germline, CDR1 SEHNR and CDR2 FQNEAQ (reference sequence). CDR3 length: 16 amino acids. The J segment lost 8 bases and the V segment lost 2 bases, leaving 14 bases of the junction unmatched. CDR3 loop: CASSLSGTSGGRGYTF. The DNA for the CDR3 is TGTGCCAGCAGCTTATCGGGGACCTCAGGGGGTCGGGGCTACACCTTC.

The chain uses TRBV28 and TRBJ2-7; D possibly matches TRBD1 or TRBD2 (5 bases each). This CDR3 has 14 amino acids. Trimming took 7 bases from V and 3 from J, leaving 16 bases between them. CDR1 MDHEN and CDR2 SYDVKM come from the germline V gene. The CDR3 is CASISRGTFYEQYF. For the CDR3, the DNA is TGTGCCAGCATTTCCCGTGGGACCTTCTACGAGCAGTACTTC.

The chain couples TRBV5-4 to TRBJ2-5, with D tentatively TRBD2 (6 bases). Germline V lookup: CDR1 SGHNT, CDR2 YYREEE (reference sequence). The CDR3 runs 14 residues. The V end was cut by 4 bases, the J end by 4 bases, with 14 bases between. CDR3 region: CASSVGLSGETQYF. The CDR3 DNA is TGTGCCAGCAGCGTCGGACTATCTGGAGAGACCCAGTACTTC.

This chain links TRBV7-2 with TRBJ2-7; D remains ambiguous. Germline lookup yields CDR1 SGHTA and CDR2 FQGNSA. V lost 1 base, J lost 5 bases, and 6 bases lay in between. CDR3 size: 12 residues. The CDR3 protein is CASSLDWDEQYF. The CDR3 nucleotides are TGTGCCAGCAGCTTAGACTGGGACGAGCAGTACTTC.

V usage is TRBV7-6 and J usage is TRBJ2-2, with D hard to call. Trimming cost V 1 base and J 4 bases, with 7 bases left between them. The CDR3 is 14 residues long. Germline V lookup: CDR1 SGHVS, CDR2 FNYEAQ. CDR3 DNA: TGTGCCAGCAGCTTAGTGGGCGGCACCGGGGAGCTGTTTTTT. Encoded protein: CASSLVGGTGELFF.

The rearrangement links TRBV20-1 to TRBJ2-1; 14 bases line up with TRBD2. J was trimmed by 7 bases and V by 4 bases; bases with no gene match: 6. CDR1 and CDR2 (germline): DFQATT, SNEGSKA (reference sequence). The CDR3 loop spans 15 amino acids. The CDR3 protein is CSATRLAGGRNEQFF. The CDR3 DNA follows: TGCAGTGCTACCCGACTAGCGGGAGGGCGTAATGAGCAGTTCTTC.

The chain employs TRBV5-1 and TRBJ1-1, with no clear D. Germline V gives CDR1 SGHRS, CDR2 YFSETQ. CDR3 length equals 11 residues. V lost 4 bases to trimming and J lost 3 bases, with 4 bases between them. Written as DNA, the CDR3 is TGCGCCAGCAGCGACTACACTGAAGCTTTCTTT. Protein product: CASSDYTEAFF.

The rearrangement joins TRBV10-3 to TRBJ2-3; possible D gene TRBD1, 5 bases. Germline V gene lookup returns CDR1 ENHRY and CDR2 SYGVKD. V shed 8 bases and J shed 3 bases, with 15 bases lying between them. The CDR3 length is 14 residues. The CDR3: CAIQGARLTDTQYF. In DNA form, the CDR3 reads TGTGCCATCCAAGGGGCGAGATTAACAGATACGCAGTATTTT.

The rearrangement joins TRBV18 to TRBJ1-1; no reliable D call. The CDR3 is 13 residues long. The germline CDR1 and CDR2 sequences are KGHSH and LQKENI. Deletions cut 0 bases from V and 5 bases from J, with 7 bases between. The CDR3 protein is CASSPPTGTEAFF. CDR3 DNA sequence: TGTGCCAGCTCACCACCTACGGGGACTGAAGCTTTCTTT.

V and J are TRBV10-3 and TRBJ2-2; unclear D gene. CDR3 length: 13 amino acids. Germline CDR1 reads ENHRY; CDR2 reads SYGVKD. V dropped 6 bases and J dropped 1 base, with 6 bases sitting between them. CDR3 nucleotide sequence: TGTGCCATCAGGGGGTTGAACACCGGGGAGCTGTTTTTT. Amino acid sequence: CAIRGLNTGELFF.

The chain links TRBV12-3 or TRBV12-4 to TRBJ2-2; no clear D. The CDR3 contains 12 residues. Deletions cut 7 bases from V and 8 bases from J, with 11 bases between. Written as DNA, the CDR3 is TGTGCCAGCACCCCGGTGGGTGGGGAGCTGTTTTTT. This codes for CASTPVGGELFF.